One sample yielded the 32 T cell receptor beta chains listed below, sequenced in a study of OX40 agonist ivuxolimab in advanced cancers. The assay was immunoSEQ multiplex PCR, and TCRdb's table has in-frame clones only and misses some. The table records tens of thousands of clones, about nine tenths of them present only once. The sample here was CD4+ or CD8+ T cells sorted from blood, taken in a trial of the OX40 agonist ivuxolimab. Receptor source: an adult with an advanced solid tumor such as melanoma, head and neck, liver or kidney cancer.

J is TRBJ1-4 and V is TRBV11-3; unclear D gene. Germline CDR1 is SGHNT and CDR2 is YENEEA. Trimming cost V 5 bases and J 8 bases, with 6 bases left between them. The CDR3 loop spans 11 amino acids. The CDR3 bases are TGTGCCAGCAGCCAACGAGAAAAACTGTTTTTT. It translates to CASSQREKLFF.

The genes are TRBV6-5 and TRBJ1-6; 9 bases align to TRBD1. Unmatched junction bases numbered 6, after V lost 8 bases and J lost 10 bases. There are 13 residues in the CDR3. From germline, CDR1 is MNHEY and CDR2 SVGAGI. CDR3 bases: TGTGCCAGCCGAACAGGGGGCAGATCACCCCTCCACTTT. Its protein product is CASRTGGRSPLHF.

V gene TRBV6-6 combines with J gene TRBJ1-4, with 8 bases fitting TRBD1. Germline CDR1 MNHNY, CDR2 SVGAGI (reference sequence). Trimming cost V 3 bases and J 7 bases; bases outside gene matches: 4. This CDR3 region has 14 residues. This CDR3 is CASSYTGGSEKLFF. The CDR3 DNA follows: TGTGCCAGCAGTTATACAGGGGGGAGTGAAAAACTGTTTTTT.

CDR3: CASSVPGDHNEQFF. As DNA, the CDR3 is TGCGCCAGCAGTGTACCGGGAGATCACAATGAGCAGTTCTTC. The chain is built from TRBV5-1 and TRBJ2-1; tentatively, D is TRBD2 (6 bases). The CDR3 loop spans 14 amino acids. CDR1 is SGHRS, CDR2 YFSETQ, per germline. V lost 5 bases and J lost 5, with 14 bases in between.

Written as DNA, the CDR3 is TGTGCCAGCGTGCCGGCCGGGAGTTCCTACAATGAGCAGTTCTTC. This sequence encodes CASVPAGSSYNEQFF. The J gene is TRBJ2-1, the V gene TRBV28, with D possibly TRBD2 on 6 matching bases. This CDR3 region has 15 residues. V lost 8 bases and J lost 1, with 15 bases in between. CDR1 and CDR2 from the germline V gene are MDHEN and SYDVKM.

The rearrangement uses TRBV4-2 and TRBJ1-2, with 7 bases matching TRBD1. Germline assignment: CDR1 LGHNA and CDR2 YNFKEQ. With V trimmed by 3 bases and J by 7 bases, 14 bases remained unmatched. CDR3 length: 16 amino acids. CDR3 amino acids: CASSHPGQVVLGGYTF. The CDR3 nucleotides are TGTGCCAGCAGCCACCCCGGACAGGTCGTACTGGGTGGCTACACCTTC.

This rearrangement joins TRBV4-3 to TRBJ2-5; D not resolved. The CDR3 runs to 16 residues. Germline-derived CDR1 and CDR2 are LGHNA and YSLEER. With 0 bases removed from V and 2 bases from J, the gap between germline ends came to 13 bases. CDR3 DNA: TGCGCCAGCAGCCAAGATTTCGGCCGGCAACAAGAGACCCAGTACTTC. Amino acid sequence: CASSQDFGRQQETQYF.

The chain employs TRBV6-5 and TRBJ2-2, with D unclear. Trimming cost V 0 bases and J 8 bases, with 10 bases left between them. The CDR3 has 14 residues. Germline-derived CDR1 and CDR2 are MNHEY and SVGAGI. Here the CDR3 reads CASSYSPAAGELFF. CDR3 DNA sequence: TGTGCCAGCAGTTACTCTCCGGCAGCTGGGGAGCTGTTTTTT.

The chain joins TRBV7-8 to TRBJ1-3; possible D gene TRBD1, 5 bases. V shed 4 bases and J shed 4 bases, with 14 bases lying between them. The CDR3 extends over 15 amino acids. CDR1 is SGHVS, CDR2 FQNEAQ, per germline. CDR3 loop: CASSSNSGTGNTIYF. CDR3 bases: TGTGCCAGCAGCTCAAATTCAGGGACCGGAAACACCATATATTTT.

The rearrangement links TRBV4-1 to TRBJ1-2; D gene ambiguous. Germline-derived CDR1 and CDR2 are MGHRA and YSYEKL. This CDR3 region has 14 residues. The V end was cut by 4 bases, the J end by 10 bases, with 19 bases between. The CDR3 sequence is CASSLTRAPQNYTF. CDR3 nucleotides: TGCGCCAGCAGCCTAACACGGGCCCCCCAGAACTACACCTTC.

This chain links TRBV4-3 with TRBJ1-4, with 10 bases lining up with TRBD1. There are 16 residues in the CDR3. V shed 2 bases and J 4 bases; nucleotides not matched to a gene: 4. Germline-derived CDR1 and CDR2 are LGHNA and YSLEER. The CDR3 DNA reads TGCGCCAGCAGCCAATCCGGGACAGGGGTTAATGAAAAACTGTTTTTT. This codes for CASSQSGTGVNEKLFF.

J is TRBJ2-5 and V is TRBV7-9, with 7 nucleotides matching TRBD1. The ends lost 5 bases at V and 5 bases at J; junction bases unmatched: 8. The CDR3 runs 14 residues. Germline V CDR1 and CDR2: SEHNR, FQNEAQ (reference sequence). This chain's CDR3 is CASSPHDRAETQYF. CDR3 DNA: TGTGCCAGCAGCCCTCATGACAGGGCGGAGACCCAGTACTTC.

CDR3 nucleotide sequence: TGTGCCAGCAGCCCAGGGTACAATGAGCAGTTCTTC. Translation: CASSPGYNEQFF. The V and J genes are TRBV28 and TRBJ2-1, with D maybe TRBD1 (5 bases). The germline V gene has CDR1 MDHEN and CDR2 SYDVKM. V was pared by 6 bases and J by 4 bases, with 7 bases between. This CDR3 is 12 amino acids long.

The rearrangement uses TRBV7-9 and TRBJ2-2; a possible D gene is TRBD2 (6 bases). CDR1 is SEHNR and CDR2 is FQNEAQ in the germline V gene (reference sequence). V gave up 5 bases and J gave up 8 bases, with 18 bases separating them. The CDR3 extends over 15 amino acids. The CDR3 bases are TGTGCCAGCAGCCCCAGGGACTCCCCCCCAGGGGAGCTGTTTTTT. Translating it yields CASSPRDSPPGELFF. Supplemented by reference TRBV7-9 and TRBJ2-2, the full variable domain reads DTGVSQNPRHKITKRGQNVTFRCDPISEHNRLYWYRQTLGQGPEFLTYFQNEAQLEKSRLLSDRFSAERPKGSFSTLEIQRTEQGDSAMYLCASSPRDSPPGELFFGEGSRLTVL.

This clone has a single count. The CDR3 carries no conserved terminal phenylalanine or tryptophan, so it likely arises from a read error. V gene TRBV27 combines with J gene TRBJ1-2, with a weak D call TRBD1 (5 bases). The CDR3 length is 14 residues. Trimming cost V 5 bases and J 3 bases, with 13 bases left between them. The germline CDR1 and CDR2 sequences are MNHEY and SMNVEV (reference sequence). The CDR3 nucleotides read TGTGCCAGCAGTCGTGGGGCCGCCTACTATGGCTACACCCTC. Its protein is CASSRGAAYYGYTL.

The chain has TRBV19 and TRBJ2-6; TRBD1 matches 8 bases. There are 15 residues in the CDR3. The V gene end was trimmed by 5 bases and the J gene end by 3 bases; junction bases not matched to a gene: 3. Germline V gene lookup returns CDR1 LNHDA and CDR2 SQIVND (reference sequence). CDR3 nucleotide sequence: TGTGCCAGTAGTCAGGGGGCGCTTGGGGCCAACGTCCTGACTTTC. The encoded protein is CASSQGALGANVLTF.

The chain has TRBV4-1 and TRBJ2-2; possibly TRBD2 for D (6 bases). CDR1 is MGHRA and CDR2 is YSYEKL in the germline V gene. V lost 1 base to trimming and J lost 5 bases, with 14 bases between them. This CDR3 region has 16 residues. The CDR3: CASSQGFAEGTGELFF. CDR3 in DNA: TGCGCCAGCAGCCAAGGCTTCGCGGAGGGTACCGGGGAGCTGTTTTTT.

CDR3 bases: TGTGCCAGCTCCGTAGGGGGCACGGACGAGCAGTACTTC. This codes for CASSVGGTDEQYF. J is TRBJ2-7 and V is TRBV18, with TRBD1 matching over 7 bases. The V gene's germline CDR1 is KGHSH and CDR2 LQKENI. Trimming took 6 bases from V and 5 from J; bases not matched to a gene: 7. The CDR3 totals 13 residues.

This clone was counted a single time. This rearrangement joins TRBV11-3 to TRBJ2-1; D gene ambiguous. V lost 2 bases and J lost 1, with 12 bases in between. Germline CDR1 is SGHNT and CDR2 is YENEEA. The CDR3 loop spans 16 amino acids. Written as DNA, the CDR3 is TGTGCCAGCAGCTTAATAAGAATAGGTTCCTACAATGAGCAGTTCTTC. Protein: CASSLIRIGSYNEQFF.

The CDR3 DNA reads TGTGCCAGCAGCCAAGGGACAGGACCTTTCGACGAGCAGTACTTC. Its translation: CASSQGTGPFDEQYF. The V call is TRBV6-5, the J call TRBJ2-7; 8 bases align to TRBD1. CDR1 and CDR2 from the germline V gene are MNHEY and SVGAGI. V shed 6 bases, J shed 5 bases, and the junction held 12 bases outside the gene matches. The CDR3 has 15 residues.

The rearrangement joins TRBV11-3 to TRBJ2-3; a possible D gene is TRBD1 (6 bases). The CDR3 consists of 12 residues. Per germline, CDR1 SGHNT and CDR2 YENEEA. Trimming removed 4 bases at V and 6 bases at J, with 8 bases between. In DNA form, the CDR3 reads TGTGCCAGCAGCTCGAGGGGGGATACGCAGTATTTT. The encoded protein is CASSSRGDTQYF.

The chain is built from TRBV6-6 and TRBJ1-5; maybe TRBD1 (6 bases). Trimming took off 5 bases at V and 5 bases at J, with 16 bases between the two ends. Germline V CDR1 and CDR2: MNHNY, SVGAGI (reference sequence). This CDR3 is 15 amino acids long. CDR3 coding DNA: TGTGCCAGCAGTGGGGGGCAGATGGGCTATCAGCCCCAGCATTTT. Amino acids: CASSGGQMGYQPQHF.

The count of this clone is one. The CDR3 protein is CASSRSGGSPRALDNEQFF. In DNA, the CDR3 is TGTGCCAGTAGTCGCTCGGGCGGGAGTCCCCGAGCTCTGGACAATGAGCAGTTCTTC. The gene calls are TRBV19 and TRBJ2-1; 7 bases are shared with TRBD2. V trimming: 5 bases; J trimming: 5 bases; junction bases outside the gene matches: 21. Germline CDR1 is LNHDA and CDR2 is SQIVND (reference sequence). This CDR3 region has 19 residues.

J is TRBJ2-7 and V is TRBV5-6; 8 positions match TRBD1. V gave up 5 bases and J gave up 1 base; unmatched junction bases: 8. The CDR3 runs to 15 residues. From germline, CDR1 is SGHDT and CDR2 YYEEEE. The CDR3 sequence is CASRETTGVSYEQYF. In DNA, the CDR3 is TGTGCCAGCAGGGAGACGACAGGGGTTTCCTACGAGCAGTACTTC.

The V call is TRBV10-2, the J call TRBJ2-7, with D maybe TRBD2 (6 bases). The CDR3 length is 13 residues. CDR1 and CDR2 (germline): WSHSY, SAAADI. Trimming removed 11 bases at V and 0 bases at J, with 14 bases between. The CDR3 DNA sequence: TGCGCCGTCCGGGACTCCCTCTCCTACGAGCAGTACTTC. It encodes CAVRDSLSYEQYF.

The chain links TRBV10-3 to TRBJ2-3; D unresolved. Germline assignment: CDR1 ENHRY and CDR2 SYGVKD. The CDR3 sequence is 12 residues long. Trimming cost V 6 bases and J 4 bases, with 8 bases left between them. DNA for the CDR3: TGTGCCATCAGCAACAACGCAGATACGCAGTATTTT. Translating it yields CAISNNADTQYF.

This chain joins TRBV25-1 and TRBJ1-5; D not resolved. The V and J ends lost 1 base and 8 bases respectively, with 12 bases between them. The V gene's germline CDR1 is MGHDK and CDR2 SYGVNS. The CDR3 consists of 14 residues. This CDR3 is CASSESVWDEPQHF. The CDR3 region has the DNA TGTGCCAGCAGTGAATCAGTATGGGATGAGCCCCAGCATTTT.

This chain links TRBV5-5 with TRBJ2-1; D might be TRBD2 (6 bases). The CDR3 spans 15 residues. The V end was cut by 1 base, the J end by 8 bases, with 16 bases between. The germline V gene has CDR1 SGHKS and CDR2 YYEKEE (reference sequence). The CDR3 region is CASSLSGSFGYEQFF. CDR3 nucleotide sequence: TGTGCCAGCAGCTTGTCCGGGAGTTTCGGCTATGAGCAGTTCTTC.

The chain has TRBV11-2 and TRBJ1-2, with 8 bases aligning to TRBD1. The CDR3 is 12 residues long. Losses at the gene ends were 4 bases for V and 7 bases for J; bases not matched to a gene: 2. Germline V CDR1 and CDR2: SGHAT, FQNNGV. Here the CDR3 DNA reads TGTGCCAGCAGCTGGGACAGGTCTGGCTACACCTTC. Translated, it gives CASSWDRSGYTF. The variable domain in full, completed from reference TRBV11-2 and TRBJ1-2, reads EAGVAQSPRYKIIEKRQSVAFWCNPISGHATLYWYQQILGQGPKLLIQFQNNGVVDDSQLPKDRFSAERLKGVDSTLKIQPAKLEDSAVYLCASSWDRSGYTFGSGTRLTVV.

The chain joins TRBV4-1 to TRBJ1-3; 11 nucleotides agree with TRBD1. The V and J ends lost 0 bases and 4 bases, in that order; junction bases with no gene match: 2. CDR1 and CDR2 (germline): MGHRA, YSYEKL. The CDR3 extends over 16 amino acids. This CDR3 reads CASSQDRDRGGNTIYF. In DNA, the CDR3 is TGCGCCAGCAGCCAAGATCGGGACAGGGGGGGAAACACCATATATTTT.

The chain couples TRBV11-2 to TRBJ1-4, with TRBD1 matching over 11 bases. Germline trimming cut 5 bases from V and 6 bases from J; bases unmatched to any gene: 8. The length of the CDR3 is 16 residues. Germline CDR1 reads SGHAT; CDR2 reads FQNNGV. In nucleotides, the CDR3 is TGTGCCAGCAGCGACTGGACAGGGGGCGCGGATGAAAAACTGTTTTTT. It yields the protein CASSDWTGGADEKLFF.

This clone appeared a single time. The V and J genes are TRBV7-8 and TRBJ1-1, with D unresolved. The CDR3 totals 13 residues. V lost 1 base and J lost 11, with 14 bases in between. Germline V gene data show CDR1 as SGHVS and CDR2 as FQNEAQ. CDR3 sequence reads: CASSLDRGRKAFF. DNA for the CDR3: TGTGCCAGCAGCTTAGACCGGGGTCGTAAGGCTTTCTTT.